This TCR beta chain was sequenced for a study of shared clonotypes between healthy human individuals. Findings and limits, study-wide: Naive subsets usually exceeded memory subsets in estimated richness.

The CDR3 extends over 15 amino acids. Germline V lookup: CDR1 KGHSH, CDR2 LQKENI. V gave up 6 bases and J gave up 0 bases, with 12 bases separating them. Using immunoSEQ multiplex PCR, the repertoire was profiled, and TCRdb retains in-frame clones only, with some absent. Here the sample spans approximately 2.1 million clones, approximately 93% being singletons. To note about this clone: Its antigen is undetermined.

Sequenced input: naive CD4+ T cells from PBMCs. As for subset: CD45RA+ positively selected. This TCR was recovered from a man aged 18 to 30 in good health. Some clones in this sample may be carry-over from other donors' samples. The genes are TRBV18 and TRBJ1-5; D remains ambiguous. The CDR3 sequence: CASSPGAPSNQPQHF. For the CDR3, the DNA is TGTGCCAGCTCTCCCGGAGCCCCTAGCAATCAGCCCCAGCATTTT. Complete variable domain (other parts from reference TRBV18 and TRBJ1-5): NAGVMQNPRHLVRRRGQEARLRCSPMKGHSHVYWYRQLPEEGLKFMVYLQKENIIDESGMPKERFSAEFPKEGPSILRIQQVVRGDSAAYFCASSPGAPSNQPQHFGDGTRLSIL.